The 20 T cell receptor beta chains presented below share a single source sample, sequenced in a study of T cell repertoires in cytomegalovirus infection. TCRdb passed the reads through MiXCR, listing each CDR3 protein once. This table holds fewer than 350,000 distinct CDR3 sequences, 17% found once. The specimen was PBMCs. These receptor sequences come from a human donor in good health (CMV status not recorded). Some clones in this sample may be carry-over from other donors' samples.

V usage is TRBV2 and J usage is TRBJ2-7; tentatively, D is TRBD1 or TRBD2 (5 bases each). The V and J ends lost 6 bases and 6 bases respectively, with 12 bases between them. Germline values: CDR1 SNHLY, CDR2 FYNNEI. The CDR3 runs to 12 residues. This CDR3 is CASRKGTAEQYF. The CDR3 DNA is TGTGCCAGCAGAAAAGGGACGGCCGAGCAGTACTTC.

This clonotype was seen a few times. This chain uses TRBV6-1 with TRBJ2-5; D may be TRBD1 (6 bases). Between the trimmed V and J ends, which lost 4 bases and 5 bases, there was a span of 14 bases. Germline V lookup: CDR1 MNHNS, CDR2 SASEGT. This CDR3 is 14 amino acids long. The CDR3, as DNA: TGTGCCAGCAGTGTGACAGGAGTTGATGAGACCCAGTACTTC. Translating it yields CASSVTGVDETQYF.

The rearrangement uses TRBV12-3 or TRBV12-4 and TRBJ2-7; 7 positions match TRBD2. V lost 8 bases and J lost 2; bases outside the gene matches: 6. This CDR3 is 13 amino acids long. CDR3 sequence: CASGRGETYEQYF. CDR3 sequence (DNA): TGTGCCAGCGGCCGGGGGGAAACCTACGAGCAGTACTTC.

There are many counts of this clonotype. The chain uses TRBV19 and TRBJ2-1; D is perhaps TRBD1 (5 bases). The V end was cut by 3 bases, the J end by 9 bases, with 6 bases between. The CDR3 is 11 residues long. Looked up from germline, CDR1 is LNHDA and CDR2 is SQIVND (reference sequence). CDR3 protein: CASSMGLEQFF. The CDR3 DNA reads TGTGCCAGTAGTATGGGGCTTGAGCAGTTCTTC.

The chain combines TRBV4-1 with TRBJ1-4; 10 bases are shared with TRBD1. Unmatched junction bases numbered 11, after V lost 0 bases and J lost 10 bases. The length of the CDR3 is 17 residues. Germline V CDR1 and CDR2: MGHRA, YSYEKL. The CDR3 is CASSQETSGQGVAKLFF. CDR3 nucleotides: TGCGCCAGCAGCCAAGAAACATCAGGACAGGGGGTTGCAAAACTGTTTTTT.

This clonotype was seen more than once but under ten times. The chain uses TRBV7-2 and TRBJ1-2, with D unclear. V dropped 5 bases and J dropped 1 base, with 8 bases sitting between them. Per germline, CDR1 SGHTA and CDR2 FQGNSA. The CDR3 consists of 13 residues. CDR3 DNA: TGTGCCAGCAGCGCGGACTTTAACTATGGCTACACCTTC. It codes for CASSADFNYGYTF.

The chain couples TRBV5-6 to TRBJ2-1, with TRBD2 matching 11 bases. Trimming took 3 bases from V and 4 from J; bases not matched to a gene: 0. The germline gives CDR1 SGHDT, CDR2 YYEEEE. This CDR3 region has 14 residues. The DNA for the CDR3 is TGTGCCAGCAGCTGGACTAGCGGGTACAATGAGCAGTTCTTC. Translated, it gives CASSWTSGYNEQFF. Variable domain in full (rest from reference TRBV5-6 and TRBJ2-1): DAGVTQSPTHLIKTRGQQVTLRCSPKSGHDTVSWYQQALGQGPQFIFQYYEEEERQRGNFPDRFSGHQFPNYSSELNVNALLLGDSALYLCASSWTSGYNEQFFGPGTRLTVL.

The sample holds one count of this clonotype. The CDR3, as DNA: TGCAGCGTTGAATCGCAGGGGGGGTACAATGAGCAGTTCTTC. Translated, it gives CSVESQGGYNEQFF. V and J are TRBV29-1 and TRBJ2-1, with D perhaps matching TRBD1 or TRBD2 (7 bases each). The ends were cut back, 2 bases at V and 4 bases at J, with 12 bases in the middle. CDR3 length equals 14 residues. Germline CDR1 SQVTM, CDR2 ANQGSEA.

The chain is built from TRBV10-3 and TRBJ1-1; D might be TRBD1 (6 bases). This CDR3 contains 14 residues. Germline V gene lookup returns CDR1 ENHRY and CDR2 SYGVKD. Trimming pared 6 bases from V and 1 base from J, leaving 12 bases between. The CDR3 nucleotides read TGTGCCATCAGGCAGGGGCAAGAGAACACTGAAGCTTTCTTT. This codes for CAIRQGQENTEAFF.

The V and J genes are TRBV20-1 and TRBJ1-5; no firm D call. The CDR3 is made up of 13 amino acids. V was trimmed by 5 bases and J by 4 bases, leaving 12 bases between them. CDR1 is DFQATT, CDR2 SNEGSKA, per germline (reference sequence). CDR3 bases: TGCAGTGCTTCCAGAGAGAGTAATCAGCCCCAGCATTTT. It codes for CSASRESNQPQHF.

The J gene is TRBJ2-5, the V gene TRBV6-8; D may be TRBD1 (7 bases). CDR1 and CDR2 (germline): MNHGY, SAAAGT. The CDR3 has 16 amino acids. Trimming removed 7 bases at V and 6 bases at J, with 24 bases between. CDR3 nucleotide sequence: TGTGCCAGCAAAGCTACTGGACAGGCGGGATGGAAGACCCAGTACTTC. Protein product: CASKATGQAGWKTQYF.

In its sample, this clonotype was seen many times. As DNA, the CDR3 is TGTGCCAGCAGCTTAGAGGGACTAGCGGGGGTGGGCCCTAGCACAGATACGCAGTATTTT. This translates into CASSLEGLAGVGPSTDTQYF. The chain joins TRBV7-6 to TRBJ2-3; TRBD2 aligns across 14 bases. V lost 1 base, J lost 0 bases, and 9 bases stayed unmatched. Germline CDR1 and CDR2: SGHVS and FNYEAQ. The CDR3 has 20 amino acids.

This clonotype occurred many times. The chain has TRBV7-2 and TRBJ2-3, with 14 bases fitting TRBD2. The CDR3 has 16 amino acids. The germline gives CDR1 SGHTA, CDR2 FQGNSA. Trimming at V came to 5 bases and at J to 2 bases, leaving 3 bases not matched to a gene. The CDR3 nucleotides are TGTGCCAGCAGCCAGGGACTAGCGGGGGACACAGATACGCAGTATTTT. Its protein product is CASSQGLAGDTDTQYF.

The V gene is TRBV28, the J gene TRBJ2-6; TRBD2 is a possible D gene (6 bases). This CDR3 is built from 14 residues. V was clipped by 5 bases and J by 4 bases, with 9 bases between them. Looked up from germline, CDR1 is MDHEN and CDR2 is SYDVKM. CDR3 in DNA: TGTGCCAGCAGTCCAGGAGGGGGGGCCAACGTCCTGACTTTC. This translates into CASSPGGGANVLTF.

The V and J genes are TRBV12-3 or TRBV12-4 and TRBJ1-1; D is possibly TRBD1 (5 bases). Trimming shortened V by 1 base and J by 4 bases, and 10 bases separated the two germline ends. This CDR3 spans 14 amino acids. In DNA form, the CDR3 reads TGTGCCAGCAGTTTAGGGGGGTCCAGCACTGAAGCTTTCTTT. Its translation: CASSLGGSSTEAFF.

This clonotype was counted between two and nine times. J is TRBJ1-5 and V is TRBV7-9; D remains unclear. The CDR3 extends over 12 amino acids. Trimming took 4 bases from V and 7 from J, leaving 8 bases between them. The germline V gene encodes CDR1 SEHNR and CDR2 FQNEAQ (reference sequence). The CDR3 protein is CASSSGSQPQHF. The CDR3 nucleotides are TGTGCCAGCAGCTCGGGGAGCCAGCCCCAGCATTTT.

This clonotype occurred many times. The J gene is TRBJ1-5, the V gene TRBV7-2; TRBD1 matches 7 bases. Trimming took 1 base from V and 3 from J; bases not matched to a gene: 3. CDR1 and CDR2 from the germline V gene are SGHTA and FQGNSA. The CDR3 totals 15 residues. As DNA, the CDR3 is TGTGCCAGCAGCTTAGGCAGGGGGTTCAATCAGCCCCAGCATTTT. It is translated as CASSLGRGFNQPQHF.

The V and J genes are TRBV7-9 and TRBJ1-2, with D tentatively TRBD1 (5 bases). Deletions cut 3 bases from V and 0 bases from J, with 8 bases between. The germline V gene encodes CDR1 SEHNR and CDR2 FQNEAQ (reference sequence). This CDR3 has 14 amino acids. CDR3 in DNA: TGTGCCAGCAGCTTGGGACTAGCTAACTATGGCTACACCTTC. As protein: CASSLGLANYGYTF.

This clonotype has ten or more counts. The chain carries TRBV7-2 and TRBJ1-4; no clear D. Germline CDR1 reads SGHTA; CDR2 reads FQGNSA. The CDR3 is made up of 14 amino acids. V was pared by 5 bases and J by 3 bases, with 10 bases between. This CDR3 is CASSLGRSNEKLFF. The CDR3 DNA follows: TGTGCCAGCAGCCTGGGTCGGTCTAATGAAAAACTGTTTTTT.

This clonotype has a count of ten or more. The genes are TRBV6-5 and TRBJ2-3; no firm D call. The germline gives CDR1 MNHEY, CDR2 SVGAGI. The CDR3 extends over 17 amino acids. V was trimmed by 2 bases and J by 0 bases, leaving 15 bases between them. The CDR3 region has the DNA TGTGCCAGCAGTTACACCGAACGCAGTTCTAGCACAGATACGCAGTATTTT. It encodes CASSYTERSSSTDTQYF.